The 5 T cell receptor beta chains listed next were all sequenced from one sample in a study of molecular identifiers for immune sequencing clone quantification. TCRdb reprocessed the PCR reads via MiXCR and lists one record per CDR3 protein. The table has around 300,000 distinct CDR3 sequences, roughly 24% seen once; the top ten hold roughly 0.7%. Sequenced input: naive CD8+ T cells from blood, with Jurkat cell RNA spiked in. Subset indicated: FACS-sorted CD8+CD4-CCR7+CD45RA+ naive T cells. Receptor source: a human donor in good health. Some libraries in this study had Jurkat cell RNA spiked in.

There are many counts of this clonotype. The chain links TRBV28 to TRBJ2-7, with 7 bases lining up with TRBD2. Germline assignment: CDR1 MDHEN and CDR2 SYDVKM. The CDR3 runs to 15 residues. The J segment lost 3 bases and the V segment lost 5 bases, leaving 10 bases of the junction unmatched. For the CDR3, the DNA is TGTGCCAGCAGTCCCGCTAGCGGAGCTCACTACGAGCAGTACTTC. Its translation: CASSPASGAHYEQYF.

Notes on this clonotype: Given a much more abundant clone one base away, this may be a read error. V gene TRBV14 combines with J gene TRBJ2-6, with D tentatively TRBD1 (6 bases). The germline gives CDR1 SGHDN, CDR2 FVKESK. The CDR3 runs to 16 residues. The V end lost 4 bases, the J end lost 5 bases, and 15 bases lay between the germline ends. CDR3 loop: CASSPEDSFRANVLTF. In DNA, the CDR3 is TGTGCCAGCAGCCCAGAGGACAGTTTTCGGGCCAACGTCCTGACTTTC. Full variable domain (outside the CDR3, taken from reference TRBV14 and TRBJ2-6): EAGVTQFPSHSVIEKGQTVTLRCDPISGHDNLYWYRRVMGKEIKFLLHFVKESKQDESGMPNNRFLAERTGGTYSTLKVQPAELEDSGVYFCASSPEDSFRANVLTFGAGSRLTVL.

This clonotype was picked up a small number of times. This chain joins TRBV27 and TRBJ2-1; D remains ambiguous. Trimming left V 0 bases short and J 10 bases short, with 16 bases between. Germline lookup yields CDR1 MNHEY and CDR2 SMNVEV (reference sequence). The length of the CDR3 is 15 residues. DNA for the CDR3: TGTGCCAGCAGTTTATCCCCCTCCCCTTCGGAGGAGCAGTTCTTC. Translation: CASSLSPSPSEEQFF.

The rearrangement joins TRBV20-1 to TRBJ2-2, with TRBD1 as a possible D gene (5 bases). Looked up from germline, CDR1 is DFQATT and CDR2 is SNEGSKA (reference sequence). CDR3 size: 17 residues. Deletions cut 2 bases from V and 3 bases from J, with 19 bases between. DNA of the CDR3: TGCAGTGCTAGAATACTTTTGACAGCGAAAGACACCGGGGAGCTGTTTTTT. Residues: CSARILLTAKDTGELFF.

About this clonotype: A much larger clone differs by one base, so this may be a read error. The chain's CDR3 is CTTSRARITPQHF. DNA of the CDR3: TGTACCACCAGCAGAGCTAGGATCACGCCCCAGCATTTT. The V call is TRBV15, the J call TRBJ1-5; no clear D. The germline gives CDR1 LNHNV, CDR2 YYDKDF (reference sequence). This CDR3 has 13 residues.